This T cell receptor beta chain was recovered during a study of CD8 T cells in ankylosing spondylitis. Broader study findings: It appeared that ankylosing spondylitis blood was characterized by a TCR beta motif of several highly homologous variants.

The CDR3 has 15 amino acids. Germline values: CDR1 DFQATT, CDR2 SNEGSKA (reference sequence). About this clonotype itself: Its antigen is not identified. A much larger clone lies a single base off, so this may be a read error.

Making use of molecular barcodes, quantitative 5'-RACE generated TCR beta libraries. In TCRdb, the 5' RACE reads were re-called with MiXCR into one record per CDR3 protein. Of about 170,000 distinct CDR3 sequences listed, approximately 16% were seen once; the top ten hold 7.8%. The genes are TRBV20-1 and TRBJ2-2, with D unclear. The clonotype was recovered from a male donor with ankylosing spondylitis or in good health (not recorded which). The sample taken for sequencing was blood, either unsorted or a sorted T cell fraction (not recorded which). The CDR3 loop reads CTARGWERNTGELFF. The DNA for the CDR3 is TGCACTGCTAGAGGTTGGGAAAGGAACACCGGGGAGCTGTTTTTT.